This record concerns one TCR beta chain sequence. Antigen: not known. A sample-barcoded 5' primer and a J-beta primer mix were used in a second PCR of about 6 to 11 cycles. MiXCR, run by TCRdb on the 5' RACE reads, gives a single entry per CDR3 protein. This table has 650,000 to 800,000 distinct CDR3 sequences, 52% appearing once. The CDR3 loop spans 15 amino acids. With V trimmed by 2 bases and J by 7 bases, 6 bases remained unmatched. CDR1 and CDR2 from the germline V gene are MGHRA and YSYEKL. These data originate in a study of blood T cells in healthy people across ages. Study-wide points: No one knew whether donors had CMV, which possibly confounded expanded clonotype changes. Diversity of TCR beta per million T cells declined in a roughly linear way with age.

Per-sample yields of isolated PBMCs were at least 6 million. Material: blood. This sequence originates from an elderly woman in good health. This chain links TRBV4-1 with TRBJ1-4, with TRBD1 matching 8 bases. This CDR3 is CASSQTGGVGEKLFF. In nucleotides, the CDR3 is TGCGCCAGCAGCCAAACAGGGGGAGTAGGTGAAAAACTGTTTTTT.